These 15 T cell receptor beta chains share one sample of origin, sequenced in a study of cytomegalovirus exposure and HLA in healthy donors. Primers: 60 Vbeta forward and 13 Jbeta reverse. Assay used: immunoSEQ multiplex PCR; TCRdb lists only in-frame clones, some missing. The sample shows 120,000 to 150,000 clones, more than 70% of them seen only once. Sequenced sample: PBMCs. These receptors were collected from a woman aged 45 to 65 in good health and CMV-seronegative.

The chain employs TRBV6-5 and TRBJ1-2, with a possible D match to TRBD1 (6 bases). Per germline, CDR1 MNHEY and CDR2 SVGAGI. The CDR3 has 15 amino acids. Trimming took 0 bases from V and 3 from J, leaving 11 bases between them. The CDR3 loop is CASSYSTGHYYGYTF. The CDR3, as DNA: TGTGCCAGCAGTTACTCGACGGGACACTACTATGGCTACACCTTC.

The rearrangement uses TRBV7-2 and TRBJ1-6; tentatively, D is TRBD1 (5 bases). Trimming removed 5 bases from V and 10 bases from J, with 18 bases in between. The germline gives CDR1 SGHTA, CDR2 FQGNSA. CDR3 length: 15 amino acids. The CDR3 reads CASSTDGAVDSPLHF. DNA for the CDR3: TGTGCCAGCAGCACCGATGGGGCAGTCGACTCACCCCTCCACTTT. Complete variable domain (other parts from reference TRBV7-2 and TRBJ1-6): GAGVSQSPSNKVTEKGKDVELRCDPISGHTALYWYRQSLGQGLEFLIYFQGNSAPDKSGLPSDRFSAERTGGSVSTLTIQRTQQEDSAVYLCASSTDGAVDSPLHFGNGTRLTVT.

The rearrangement uses TRBV6-5 and TRBJ1-4; 11 positions agree with TRBD1. The J segment lost 7 bases and the V segment lost 7 bases, leaving 5 bases of the junction unmatched. From germline, CDR1 is MNHEY and CDR2 SVGAGI. The CDR3 has 14 residues. CDR3 sequence reads: CASIRDRGSEKLFF. In nucleotides, the CDR3 is TGTGCCAGCATCCGGGACAGGGGGAGTGAAAAACTGTTTTTT.

The chain has TRBV5-1 and TRBJ2-3, with D perhaps matching TRBD1 (5 bases). CDR3 size: 15 residues. Germline V gene lookup returns CDR1 SGHRS and CDR2 YFSETQ. V lost 0 bases and J lost 6, with 14 bases in between. This chain's CDR3 is CASSLEGHEVDTQYF. CDR3 bases: TGCGCCAGCAGCTTGGAAGGACATGAAGTGGATACGCAGTATTTT.

This clone showed up just once. The genes are TRBV29-1 and TRBJ2-7; D perhaps matches TRBD1 (5 bases). With 2 bases removed from V and 1 base from J, the gap between germline ends came to 9 bases. Germline loops: CDR1 SQVTM, CDR2 ANQGSEA. The CDR3 runs 13 residues. The CDR3 region is CSVERQGSYEQYF. The CDR3 DNA sequence: TGCAGCGTTGAAAGGCAGGGATCCTACGAGCAGTACTTC.

This clone has only one observation. The V call is TRBV28, the J call TRBJ1-1; 9 bases match TRBD1. This CDR3 region has 17 residues. Trimming removed 0 bases from V and 1 base from J; junction bases left unmatched: 6. Germline V gene sequence: CDR1 MDHEN, CDR2 SYDVKM. This CDR3 reads CASSLWSPGQGNTEAFF. In DNA form, the CDR3 reads TGTGCCAGCAGTTTATGGTCCCCGGGACAGGGGAACACTGAAGCTTTCTTT. Based on the CDR3 plus reference TRBV28 and TRBJ1-1, the full variable domain is DVKVTQSSRYLVKRTGEKVFLECVQDMDHENMFWYRQDPGLGLRLIYFSYDVKMKEKGDIPEGYSVSREKKERFSLILESASTNQTSMYLCASSLWSPGQGNTEAFFGQGTRLTVV.

The J gene is TRBJ1-1, the V gene TRBV6-4; perhaps TRBD1 as D (6 bases). CDR1 is MRHNA, CDR2 SNTAGT, per germline. The CDR3 spans 15 residues. V was clipped by 7 bases and J by 8 bases, with 23 bases between them. CDR3: CASTPGPDSIGEAFF. CDR3 coding DNA: TGTGCCAGCACCCCGGGGCCGGACAGTATCGGAGAAGCTTTCTTT.

The genes are TRBV2 and TRBJ2-7, with TRBD2 matching 7 bases. The J segment lost 4 bases and the V segment lost 11 bases, leaving 14 bases of the junction unmatched. The CDR3 consists of 14 residues. CDR1 and CDR2 (germline): SNHLY, FYNNEI. The CDR3 protein is CASFLGRREYEQYF. The CDR3 DNA sequence: TGTGCCTCCTTCCTGGGGAGGCGGGAGTACGAGCAGTACTTC. Together with reference TRBV2 and TRBJ2-7, the CDR3 gives the full variable domain: EPEVTQTPSHQVTQMGQEVILRCVPISNHLYFYWYRQILGQKVEFLVSFYNNEISEKSEIFDDQFSVERPDGSNFTLKIRSTKLEDSAMYFCASFLGRREYEQYFGPGTRLTVT.

This clone was seen more than once but under ten times. The rearrangement joins TRBV5-8 to TRBJ1-5; D is perhaps TRBD1 (6 bases). The CDR3 runs 13 residues. Germline-derived CDR1 and CDR2 are SGHTS and YDEGEE. V shed 4 bases and J shed 7 bases, with 12 bases lying between them. The CDR3 loop is CASSLGQKQPQHF. The DNA for the CDR3 is TGTGCCAGCAGCCTCGGACAGAAGCAGCCCCAGCATTTT.

The V call is TRBV6-1, the J call TRBJ1-4; 10 nucleotides line up with TRBD1. CDR1 and CDR2 (germline): MNHNS, SASEGT. J gave up 8 bases and V 2 bases, and 11 bases lay outside the gene matches. The CDR3 contains 17 residues. The CDR3 protein is CASSEYRRGQGHEKLFF. CDR3 in DNA: TGTGCCAGCAGTGAATATAGGAGGGGACAGGGGCACGAAAAACTGTTTTTT.

V is TRBV9 and J is TRBJ1-1; 8 bases agree with TRBD1. Germline lookup yields CDR1 SGDLS and CDR2 YYNGEE. The CDR3 has 14 amino acids. The junction had 5 bases not matched to a gene; V was cut back by 2 bases and J by 5 bases. The CDR3 bases are TGTGCCAGCAGCGTGACAGGGGAGGAAACTGAAGCTTTCTTT. This translates into CASSVTGEETEAFF.

This clone came up a few times. The J gene is TRBJ2-6, the V gene TRBV9, with a tentative D call TRBD2 (6 bases). V lost 4 bases and J 0 bases, leaving 20 bases between the germline ends. The CDR3 length is 19 residues. Germline V gene data show CDR1 as SGDLS and CDR2 as YYNGEE. The CDR3 sequence: CASSPKLGGISSGANVLTF. The CDR3 region has the DNA TGTGCCAGCAGCCCGAAGCTTGGGGGGATAAGCTCTGGGGCCAACGTCCTGACTTTC.

The chain links TRBV2 to TRBJ2-7; D not resolved. The CDR3 length is 12 residues. Germline V gene data show CDR1 as SNHLY and CDR2 as FYNNEI. Trimming shortened V by 7 bases and J by 3 bases, and 10 bases separated the two germline ends. The CDR3, as DNA: TGTGCCAGCACCCTGGGCCGCTACGAGCAGTACTTC. Translation: CASTLGRYEQYF.

This clone was recorded only once. V and J are TRBV15 and TRBJ1-5, with D hard to call. Germline assignment: CDR1 LNHNV and CDR2 YYDKDF (reference sequence). The CDR3 runs to 14 residues. Trimming took off 0 bases at V and 0 bases at J, with 3 bases between the two ends. This CDR3 is CATSREASNQPQHF. CDR3 bases: TGTGCCACCAGCAGAGAGGCTAGCAATCAGCCCCAGCATTTT.

CDR3 sequence reads: CASSSGTGDMNTEAFF. DNA for the CDR3: TGTGCCAGCAGCTCCGGGACAGGGGATATGAACACTGAAGCTTTCTTT. The V and J genes are TRBV4-2 and TRBJ1-1, with 10 positions matching TRBD1. Unmatched junction bases numbered 6, after V lost 5 bases and J lost 0 bases. From germline, CDR1 is LGHNA and CDR2 YNFKEQ. CDR3 size: 16 residues.